The clone carrying this T cell receptor (beta chain) was observed a few times. Germline lookup yields CDR1 SGHNT and CDR2 YYREEE (reference sequence). V was trimmed by 0 bases and J by 2 bases, leaving 13 bases between them. The CDR3 has 16 amino acids. This specimen belongs to a study of blood T cells in healthy people across ages. Then a second PCR, running about 6 to 11 cycles, was carried out with a sample-barcoded 5' primer and a J-beta primer mix. Each single sample gave us at least 2.5 million CDR3-containing paired-end reads. In TCRdb, the 5' RACE reads were re-called with MiXCR into one record per CDR3 protein. Here the sample spans about 800,000 distinct CDR3 sequences, 20% to 30% being singletons. These data are also associated with another study on T cells of mothers and their children. In that study: Slightly higher but non-significant overlap marked related mother-child pairs versus unrelated pairs.

The sample comprised blood. This clonotype was sampled from a boy aged 5-17 years in good health. The chain has TRBV5-4 and TRBJ2-3, with D possibly matching TRBD2 (6 bases). The CDR3 reads CASSLEGSGLTDTQYF. The CDR3 region has the DNA TGTGCCAGCAGCTTGGAGGGTAGCGGCCTCACAGATACGCAGTATTTT.